A single sample gave rise to the 6 T cell receptor beta chains below, sequenced in a study of blood T cell repertoires in COVID-19 (dated by TCRdb to between 2020 and 2021). The method behind the library was the immunoSEQ multiplex PCR assay. The source is immuneACCESS, and TCRdb retained only in-frame sequences with V and J called. Part of the clones is not carried over; for the studies checked, unresolved V genes explain less than half of this, and the remainder is unexplained. This sample has under 150,000 clones in its table, and more than 90% of those were observed once. The leading ten clones occupy approximately 5% of the sample. Sequenced material: peripheral blood. The receptor source for this set is a man aged 55 to 70 with COVID-19, enrolled during active disease.

V gene TRBV1 combines with J gene TRBJ1-2. TRBV1 is a known pseudogene. The CDR3 has 15 amino acids. In DNA, the CDR3 is TGCACCAGCAGCCAAGAAAGAGGGCACAGCCATGGCTACACCTTC. Amino acid sequence: CTSSQERGHSHGYTF.

The count of this clone is one. The chain joins TRBV6-2 or TRBV6-3 to TRBJ1-1; tentative D call: TRBD1 (5 bases). The germline V and J ends were trimmed by 2 bases and 4 bases, with 17 bases remaining between them. CDR1 is MNHEY and CDR2 is SVGEGT in the germline V gene. The CDR3 consists of 16 residues. The CDR3 sequence: CASSYPWGGDGTEAFF. CDR3 nucleotide sequence: TGTGCCAGCAGTTACCCGTGGGGAGGGGATGGCACTGAAGCTTTCTTT.

This chain joins TRBV5-1 and TRBJ2-1; weak D call: TRBD2 (5 bases). Germline lookup yields CDR1 SGHRS and CDR2 YFSETQ. The CDR3 spans 16 residues. Deletions cut 4 bases from V and 6 bases from J, with 20 bases between. The CDR3: CASSALLVGSGNEQFF. CDR3 coding DNA: TGCGCCAGCAGCGCGCTACTAGTTGGGTCGGGCAATGAGCAGTTCTTC.

The chain has TRBV18 and TRBJ1-1; TRBD1 matches 11 bases. The CDR3 consists of 15 residues. V shed 8 bases and J 6 bases; nucleotides not matched to a gene: 11. Germline CDR1 KGHSH, CDR2 LQKENI. The DNA of the CDR3 is TGTGCCAGCCCAACGGGACAGGGGGGGTTTGCTGAAGCTTTCTTT. This codes for CASPTGQGGFAEAFF. The full variable domain, rest sourced from reference TRBV18 and TRBJ1-1, is NAGVMQNPRHLVRRRGQEARLRCSPMKGHSHVYWYRQLPEEGLKFMVYLQKENIIDESGMPKERFSAEFPKEGPSILRIQQVVRGDSAAYFCASPTGQGGFAEAFFGQGTRLTVV.

The CDR3 reads CAWSVGQGGQPQHF. The CDR3 nucleotides read TGTGCCTGGAGTGTAGGGCAGGGGGGTCAGCCCCAGCATTTT. This chain uses TRBV30 with TRBJ1-5, with TRBD1 matching over 7 bases. The CDR3 loop spans 14 amino acids. J gave up 6 bases and V 0 bases, and 5 bases lay outside the gene matches. CDR1 and CDR2 from the germline V gene are GTSNPN and SVGIG (reference sequence).

CDR3 DNA sequence: TGTGCCAGCAGCCAAGATTGGGGGGTAAGCACAGATACGCAGTATTTT. Its protein product is CASSQDWGVSTDTQYF. V gene TRBV3-1 (or the pseudogene TRBV3-2) combines with J gene TRBJ2-3; possibly TRBD2 for D (6 bases). Trimming left V 0 bases short and J 0 bases short, with 10 bases between. Germline CDR1 reads LGHDT; CDR2 reads YNNKEL (reference sequence). This CDR3 is built from 16 residues.